One and the same sample provided the 11 T cell receptor beta chains below, sequenced in a study of CD8 T cells in ankylosing spondylitis. Points from the study as a whole: A motif in TCR beta, a set of eight highly homologous variants, appeared characteristic of ankylosing spondylitis blood.

TCRdb reprocessed the 5' RACE reads via MiXCR and lists one record per CDR3 protein. This sample has under 550,000 distinct CDR3 sequences, with approximately 26% found just once. These receptors' antigens are unknown. The sequenced sample consisted of blood, either unsorted or a sorted T cell fraction (not recorded which). These receptors were obtained from a male donor with ankylosing spondylitis.

This clonotype has only a few counts. The chain combines TRBV7-2 with TRBJ1-1; TRBD1 is a possible D gene (6 bases). Trimming left V 2 bases short and J 5 bases short, with 9 bases between. CDR1 is SGHTA and CDR2 is FQGNSA in the germline V gene. The CDR3 is made up of 13 amino acids. The CDR3 reads CASSLNRETEAFF. As DNA, the CDR3 is TGTGCCAGCAGCTTAAACAGGGAGACTGAAGCTTTCTTT.

Only a few counts were recorded for this clonotype. The V call is TRBV12-3 or TRBV12-4, the J call TRBJ2-1; the match to TRBD2 covers 7 bases. J was trimmed by 8 bases and V by 6 bases; bases with no gene match: 13. The CDR3 loop spans 15 amino acids. The CDR3 coding sequence is TGTGCCAGCAGCCTGGATTCAGCGGGGAGGGATGAGCAGTTCTTC. This codes for CASSLDSAGRDEQFF.

The chain has TRBV6-2 or TRBV6-3 and TRBJ1-1; no reliable D call. The CDR3 is 12 amino acids. Between the trimmed V and J ends, which lost 2 bases and 11 bases, there was a span of 12 bases. Germline loops: CDR1 MNHEY, CDR2 SVGEGT. CDR3 sequence: CASSYRTGWAFF. Here the CDR3 DNA reads TGTGCCAGCAGTTACCGGACGGGGTGGGCTTTCTTT.

This clonotype was observed a handful of times. The chain employs TRBV20-1 and TRBJ1-3; D may be TRBD1 (5 bases). Germline lookup yields CDR1 DFQATT and CDR2 SNEGSKA (reference sequence). V gave up 5 bases and J gave up 2 bases, with 19 bases separating them. The CDR3 runs to 16 residues. CDR3 protein: CSAPDTGTFAGNTIYF. The CDR3 nucleotides are TGCAGTGCTCCGGATACAGGCACCTTTGCTGGAAACACCATATATTTT.

This clonotype has a single count. The chain recombines TRBV10-1 with TRBJ2-7; tentatively, D is TRBD1 (5 bases). V lost 0 bases, J lost 2 bases, and 11 bases lay in between. The V gene's germline CDR1 is WNHNN and CDR2 SYGVQD (reference sequence). CDR3 size: 15 residues. CDR3 nucleotide sequence: TGCGCCAGCAGTGAGTCGACGATGGACACCTACGAGCAGTACTTC. It codes for CASSESTMDTYEQYF.

V usage is TRBV20-1 and J usage is TRBJ2-3; tentatively, D is TRBD2 (7 bases). Trimming stripped 7 bases from V and 1 base from J, with 15 bases between. This CDR3 spans 14 amino acids. CDR1 is DFQATT, CDR2 SNEGSKA, per germline (reference sequence). The CDR3 region has the DNA TGCAGTGTTGGGGGGGCTTGGGGCACAGATACGCAGTATTTT. Translation: CSVGGAWGTDTQYF.

The chain recombines TRBV4-2 with TRBJ2-5; 9 nucleotides align to TRBD2. V dropped 1 base and J dropped 3; count of bases not matched to a gene: 6. CDR1 and CDR2 from the germline V gene are LGHNA and YNFKEQ. The CDR3 covers 16 residues. For the CDR3, the DNA is TGTGCCAGCAGCCAAGTATCGGCTAGCGGGGAAGAGACCCAGTACTTC. Protein sequence: CASSQVSASGEETQYF.

This clonotype has a handful of counts. V and J are TRBV5-6 and TRBJ1-1; no firm D call. The CDR3 has 15 residues. V dropped 6 bases and J dropped 3 bases, with 18 bases sitting between them. The germline V gene encodes CDR1 SGHDT and CDR2 YYEEEE. The CDR3 DNA follows: TGTGCCAGCAAGTTTGTTGGGGTAGCGGACACTGAAGCTTTCTTT. It encodes CASKFVGVADTEAFF.

This clonotype occurred a few times. V is TRBV24-1 and J is TRBJ2-2; the D gene is possibly TRBD1 (6 bases). The CDR3 runs 14 residues. V lost 7 bases and J 4 bases, leaving 12 bases between the germline ends. Per the germline V gene, CDR1 is KGHDR and CDR2 is SFDVKD. The CDR3 DNA is TGTGCCACCAGGGAGCAGGGGTCCACCGGGGAGCTGTTTTTT. This translates into CATREQGSTGELFF.

This chain connects TRBV10-3 to TRBJ2-1; TRBD2 might be the D (5 bases). Trimming shortened V by 6 bases and J by 4 bases, and 13 bases separated the two germline ends. This CDR3 has 14 amino acids. The germline V gene has CDR1 ENHRY and CDR2 SYGVKD. CDR3 loop: CAIRAASSYNEQFF. CDR3 nucleotides: TGTGCCATCAGAGCGGCCTCTTCGTACAATGAGCAGTTCTTC.

The V gene is TRBV7-2, the J gene TRBJ1-5, with D unclear. The CDR3 contains 13 residues. Deletions cut 1 base from V and 3 bases from J, with 4 bases between. Germline CDR1 is SGHTA and CDR2 is FQGNSA. CDR3 coding DNA: TGTGCCAGCAGCTTAGTGGACAATCAGCCCCAGCATTTT. Translating gives CASSLVDNQPQHF.